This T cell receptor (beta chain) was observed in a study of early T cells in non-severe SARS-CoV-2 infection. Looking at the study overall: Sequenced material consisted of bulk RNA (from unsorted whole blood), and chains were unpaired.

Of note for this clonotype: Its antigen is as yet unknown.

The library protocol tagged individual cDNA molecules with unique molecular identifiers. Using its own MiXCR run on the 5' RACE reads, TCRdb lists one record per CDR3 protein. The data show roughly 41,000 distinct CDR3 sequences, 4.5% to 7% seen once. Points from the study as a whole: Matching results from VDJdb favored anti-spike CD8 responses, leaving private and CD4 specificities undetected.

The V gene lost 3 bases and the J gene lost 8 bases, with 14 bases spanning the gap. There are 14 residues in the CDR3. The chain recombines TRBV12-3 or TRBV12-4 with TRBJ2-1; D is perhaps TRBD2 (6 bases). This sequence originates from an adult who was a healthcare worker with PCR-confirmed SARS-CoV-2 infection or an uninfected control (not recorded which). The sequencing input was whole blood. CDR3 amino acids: CASSFGTLLDEQFF. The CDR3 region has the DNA TGTGCCAGCAGTTTTGGGACTTTGCTCGATGAGCAGTTCTTC.